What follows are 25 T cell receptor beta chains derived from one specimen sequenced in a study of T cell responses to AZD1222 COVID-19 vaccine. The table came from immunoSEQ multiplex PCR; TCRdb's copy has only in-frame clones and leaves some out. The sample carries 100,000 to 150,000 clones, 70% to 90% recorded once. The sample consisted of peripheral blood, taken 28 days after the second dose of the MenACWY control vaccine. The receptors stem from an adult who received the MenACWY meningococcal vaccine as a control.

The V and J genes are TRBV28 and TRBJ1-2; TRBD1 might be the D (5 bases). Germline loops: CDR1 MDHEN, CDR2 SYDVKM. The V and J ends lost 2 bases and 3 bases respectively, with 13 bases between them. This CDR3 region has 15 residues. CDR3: CASSLPGDYYYGYTF. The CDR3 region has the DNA TGTGCCAGCAGTTTACCGGGGGACTACTACTATGGCTACACCTTC.

CDR3 sequence reads: CASSLEAQGNTIYF. The CDR3 coding sequence is TGTGCCAGCAGCTTAGAAGCACAAGGAAACACCATATATTTT. The V gene is TRBV7-9, the J gene TRBJ1-3; D not certain. The V end was cut by 1 base, the J end by 4 bases, with 8 bases between. This CDR3 region has 14 residues. CDR1 and CDR2 from the germline V gene are SEHNR and FQNEAQ (reference sequence).

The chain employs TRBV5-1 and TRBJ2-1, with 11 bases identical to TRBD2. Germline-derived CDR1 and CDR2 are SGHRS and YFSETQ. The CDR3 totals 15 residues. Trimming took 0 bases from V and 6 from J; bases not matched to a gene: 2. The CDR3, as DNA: TGCGCCAGCAGCTTGGAACTAGCGGGGGCCAATGAGCAGTTCTTC. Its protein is CASSLELAGANEQFF.

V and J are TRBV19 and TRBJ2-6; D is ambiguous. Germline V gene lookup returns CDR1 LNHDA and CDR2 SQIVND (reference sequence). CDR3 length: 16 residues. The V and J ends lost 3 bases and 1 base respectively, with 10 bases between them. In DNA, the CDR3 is TGTGCCAGTAGTATTGTAGGCCAATCTGGGGCCAACGTCCTGACTTTC. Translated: CASSIVGQSGANVLTF.

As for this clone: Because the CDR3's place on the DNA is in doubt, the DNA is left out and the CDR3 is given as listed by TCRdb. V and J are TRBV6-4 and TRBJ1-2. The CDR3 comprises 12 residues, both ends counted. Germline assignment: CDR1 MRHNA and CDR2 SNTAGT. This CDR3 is CASSDFGAGYTF.

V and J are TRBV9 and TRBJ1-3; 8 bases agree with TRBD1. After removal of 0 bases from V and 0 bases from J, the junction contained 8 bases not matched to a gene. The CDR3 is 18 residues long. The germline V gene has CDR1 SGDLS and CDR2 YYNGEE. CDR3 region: CASSVDLGQDSSGNTIYF. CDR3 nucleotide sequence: TGTGCCAGCAGCGTAGATCTGGGACAGGACAGCTCTGGAAACACCATATATTTT. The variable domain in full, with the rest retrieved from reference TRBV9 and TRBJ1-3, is DSGVTQTPKHLITATGQRVTLRCSPRSGDLSVYWYQQSLDQGLQFLIQYYNGEERAKGNILERFSAQQFPDLHSELNLSSLELGDSALYFCASSVDLGQDSSGNTIYFGEGSWLTVV.

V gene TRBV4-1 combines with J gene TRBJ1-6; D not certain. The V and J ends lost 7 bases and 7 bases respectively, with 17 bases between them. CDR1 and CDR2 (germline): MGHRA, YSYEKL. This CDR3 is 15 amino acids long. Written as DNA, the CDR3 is TGCGCCAGCAACCCTACTCTGATTACAAATTCACCCCTCCACTTT. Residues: CASNPTLITNSPLHF.

The CDR3 DNA reads as TGTGCCAGCAGCACCCTTGGCGGGGGGAAGACCCAGTACTTC. This gives the protein CASSTLGGGKTQYF. This rearrangement joins TRBV11-2 to TRBJ2-5, with 8 bases identical to TRBD2. The ends lost 5 bases at V and 6 bases at J; junction bases unmatched: 8. The germline CDR1 and CDR2 sequences are SGHAT and FQNNGV. There are 14 residues in the CDR3.

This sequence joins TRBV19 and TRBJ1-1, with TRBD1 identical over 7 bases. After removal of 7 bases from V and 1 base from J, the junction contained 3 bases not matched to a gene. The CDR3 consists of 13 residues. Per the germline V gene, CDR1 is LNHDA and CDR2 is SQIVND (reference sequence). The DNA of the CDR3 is TGTGCCAGTATGGGACAGCCGAACACTGAAGCTTTCTTT. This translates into CASMGQPNTEAFF.

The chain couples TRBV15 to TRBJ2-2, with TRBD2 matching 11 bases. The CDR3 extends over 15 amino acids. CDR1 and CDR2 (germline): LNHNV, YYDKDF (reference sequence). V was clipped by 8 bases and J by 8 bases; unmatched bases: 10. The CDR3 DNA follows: TGTGCCACCCGGCTAGCGGGGGGAGTAGTTGGGGAGCTGTTTTTT. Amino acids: CATRLAGGVVGELFF.

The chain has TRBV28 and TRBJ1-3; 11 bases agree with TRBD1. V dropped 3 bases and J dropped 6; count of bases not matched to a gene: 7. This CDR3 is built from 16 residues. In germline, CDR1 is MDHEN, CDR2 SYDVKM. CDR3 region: CASSFPRTGGSNTIYF. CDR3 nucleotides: TGTGCCAGCAGTTTTCCCCGGACAGGGGGCTCAAACACCATATATTTT.

Here the CDR3 DNA reads TGCAGCGTCAGAACTAGCGGGGCTACTAGCACAGATACGCAGTATTTT. It specifies CSVRTSGATSTDTQYF. The rearrangement joins TRBV29-1 to TRBJ2-3, with 10 bases fitting TRBD2. Germline loops: CDR1 SQVTM, CDR2 ANQGSEA. V lost 6 bases, J lost 0 bases, and 9 bases stayed unmatched. The CDR3 consists of 16 residues.

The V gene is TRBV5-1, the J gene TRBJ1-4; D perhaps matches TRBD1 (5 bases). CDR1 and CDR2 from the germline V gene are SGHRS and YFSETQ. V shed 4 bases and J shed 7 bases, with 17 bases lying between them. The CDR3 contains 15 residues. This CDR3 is CASSPGTVGSEKLFF. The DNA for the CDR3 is TGCGCCAGCAGCCCCGGGACGGTGGGAAGTGAAAAACTGTTTTTT.

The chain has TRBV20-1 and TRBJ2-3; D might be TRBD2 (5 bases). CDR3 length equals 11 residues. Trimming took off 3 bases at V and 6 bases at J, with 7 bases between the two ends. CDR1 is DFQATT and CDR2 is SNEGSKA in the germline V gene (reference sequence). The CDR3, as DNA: TGCAGTGCTAGTTGGAGGGATACGCAGTATTTT. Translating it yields CSASWRDTQYF.

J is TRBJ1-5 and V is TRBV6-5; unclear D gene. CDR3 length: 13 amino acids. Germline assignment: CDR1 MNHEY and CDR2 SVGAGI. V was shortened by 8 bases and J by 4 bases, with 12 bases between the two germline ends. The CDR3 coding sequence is TGTGCCAGCGAGGTAACAGTAAATCAGCCCCAGCATTTT. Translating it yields CASEVTVNQPQHF.

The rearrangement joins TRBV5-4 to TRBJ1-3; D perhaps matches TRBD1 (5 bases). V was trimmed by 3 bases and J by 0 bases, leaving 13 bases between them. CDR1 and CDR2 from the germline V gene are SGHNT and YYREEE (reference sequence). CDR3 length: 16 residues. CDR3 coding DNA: TGTGCCAGCAGCTCCCTGAGTACAGGCTCTGGAAACACCATATATTTT. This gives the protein CASSSLSTGSGNTIYF.

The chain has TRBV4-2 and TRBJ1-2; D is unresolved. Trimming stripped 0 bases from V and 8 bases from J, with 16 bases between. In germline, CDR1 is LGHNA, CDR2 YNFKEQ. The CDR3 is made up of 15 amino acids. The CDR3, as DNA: TGTGCCAGCAGCCAAGATGCGGGCGGGCTTTGGGGCTACACCTTC. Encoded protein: CASSQDAGGLWGYTF.

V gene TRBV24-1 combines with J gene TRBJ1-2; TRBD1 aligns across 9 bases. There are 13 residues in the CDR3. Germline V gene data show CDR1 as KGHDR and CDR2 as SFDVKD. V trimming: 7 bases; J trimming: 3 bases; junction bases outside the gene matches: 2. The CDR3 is CATSRDRDYGYTF. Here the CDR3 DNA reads TGTGCCACCAGCCGGGACAGGGACTATGGCTACACCTTC.

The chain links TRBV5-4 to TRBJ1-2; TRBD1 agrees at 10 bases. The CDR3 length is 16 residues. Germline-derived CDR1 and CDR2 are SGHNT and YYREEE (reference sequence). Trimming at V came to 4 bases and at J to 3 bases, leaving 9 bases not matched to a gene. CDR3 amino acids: CASSQPIGTGDYGYTF. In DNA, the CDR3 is TGTGCCAGCAGCCAACCAATTGGGACAGGGGACTATGGCTACACCTTC.

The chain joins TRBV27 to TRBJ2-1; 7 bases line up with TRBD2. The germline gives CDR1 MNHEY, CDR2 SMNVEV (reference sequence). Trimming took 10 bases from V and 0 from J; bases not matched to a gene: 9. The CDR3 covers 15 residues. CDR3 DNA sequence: TGTGCCACCACGGGGGGAGCCTCCTCCTACAATGAGCAGTTCTTC. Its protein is CATTGGASSYNEQFF.

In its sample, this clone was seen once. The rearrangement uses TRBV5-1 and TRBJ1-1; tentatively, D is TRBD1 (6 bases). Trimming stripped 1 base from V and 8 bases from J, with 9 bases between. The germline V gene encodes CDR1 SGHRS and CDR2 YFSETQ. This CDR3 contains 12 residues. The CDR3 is CASSLKGTEAFF. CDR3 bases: TGCGCCAGCAGCTTGAAAGGGACAGAAGCTTTCTTT.

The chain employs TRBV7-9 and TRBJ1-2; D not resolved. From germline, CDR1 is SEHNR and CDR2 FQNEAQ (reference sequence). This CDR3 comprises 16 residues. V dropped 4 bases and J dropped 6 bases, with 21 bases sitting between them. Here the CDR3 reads CASSSLSGRVRDGYTF. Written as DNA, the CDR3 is TGTGCCAGCAGCTCCTTATCTGGTCGAGTAAGGGATGGCTACACCTTC.

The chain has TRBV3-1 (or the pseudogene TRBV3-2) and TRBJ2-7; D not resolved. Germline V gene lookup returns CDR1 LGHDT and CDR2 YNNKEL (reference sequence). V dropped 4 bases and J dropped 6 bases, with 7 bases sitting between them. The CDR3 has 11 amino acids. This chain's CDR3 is CASSPIGEQYV. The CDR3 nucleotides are TGTGCCAGCAGCCCGATTGGCGAGCAGTACGTC.

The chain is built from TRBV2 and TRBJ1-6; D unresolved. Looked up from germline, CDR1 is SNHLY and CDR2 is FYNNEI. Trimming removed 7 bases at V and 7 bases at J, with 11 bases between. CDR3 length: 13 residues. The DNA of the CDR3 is TGTGCCAGCACTCAACCACCGAATTCACCCCTCCACTTT. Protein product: CASTQPPNSPLHF.

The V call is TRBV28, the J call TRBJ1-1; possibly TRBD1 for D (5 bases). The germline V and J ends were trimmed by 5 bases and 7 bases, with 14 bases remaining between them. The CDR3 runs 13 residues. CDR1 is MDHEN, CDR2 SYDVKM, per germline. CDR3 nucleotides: TGTGCCAGCAGTCCGGGACCCTTATATGAAGCTTTCTTT. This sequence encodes CASSPGPLYEAFF.